These T cell receptor beta chains were read from a single sample in a study of blood T cell repertoires in COVID-19. Sequencing used immunoSEQ multiplex PCR; TCRdb keeps in-frame clones, though not all of them. The sample includes 240,000 or so clones, 85% to 90% of them seen just once. Sequencing input: PBMCs or T cells enriched from blood (not recorded which). All receptors derive from a man aged 35 to 55 who had recovered from COVID-19. The CDR3 runs from the conserved cysteine through the conserved F or W. D genes are given only for firm matches.

V gene	D gene	J gene	CDR3 protein
TRBV4-1	NA	TRBJ2-5	CASSQYIRGGETQYF
TRBV9	NA	TRBJ2-1	CASSVDMRGAYNEQFF
TRBV7-8	TRBD1	TRBJ1-4	CASSGGGGGARNEKLFF
TRBV29-1	TRBD1	TRBJ2-7	CSVDGLPGQGVYEQYF
TRBV5-1	TRBD2	TRBJ2-3	CASSLVVAGATDTQYF
TRBV3-1/TRBV3-2	NA	TRBJ1-4	CASSPGSEKLFF
TRBV7-7	NA	TRBJ1-1	CASSLRHSRNTEAFF
TRBV6-1	NA	TRBJ1-5	CASSEVTAEPQHF
TRBV7-3	TRBD1	TRBJ2-2	CASSLTQGRFTGELFF
TRBV7-3	TRBD2	TRBJ2-2	CASSWGLAGTGELFF
TRBV11-2	TRBD2	TRBJ2-3	CASSLARGRVDTQYF
TRBV29-1	NA	TRBJ2-3	CSVEGASTDTQYF
TRBV6-5	NA	TRBJ2-1	CASSPSLGVFNEQFF
TRBV5-1	TRBD2	TRBJ2-3	CASRKGLAGTTDTQYF
TRBV19	TRBD2	TRBJ2-5	CASSTTSGSFEETQYF
TRBV5-5	TRBD2	TRBJ2-7	CASSLAGRGAYEQYF
TRBV24-1	TRBD1	TRBJ2-5	CATSRGTGGIETQYF
TRBV19	TRBD1	TRBJ1-5	CASAGTGGIRSNQPQHF